The entry below describes one T cell receptor beta chain. The sample is drawn from a study of cytomegalovirus exposure and HLA in healthy donors. The V and J ends lost 5 bases and 0 bases, in that order; junction bases with no gene match: 8. Germline V gene data show CDR1 as SGHVS and CDR2 as FQNEAQ. The length of the CDR3 is 16 residues. The PCR was carried out with 60 Vbeta primers and 13 Jbeta primers. The protocol was immunoSEQ multiplex PCR, while the TCRdb copy is restricted to in-frame clones and leaves out a portion. The top ten clones hold roughly 0.99% of a sample with 200,000 to 250,000 clones, 75% to 90% of them seen once.

Sequences were obtained from PBMCs. This clonotype was obtained from a woman under 30 in good health and CMV-seronegative. The chain links TRBV7-8 to TRBJ2-3; TRBD2 matches at 7 bases. This CDR3 is CASSSVRDYSTDTQYF. The CDR3 nucleotides are TGTGCCAGCAGCAGCGTCCGGGACTATAGCACAGATACGCAGTATTTT.